These 18 T cell receptor beta chains were sequenced from one sample in a study of response to subunit inactivated influenza vaccine. TCRdb reprocessed the RT-PCR reads with MiXCR, giving one entry per CDR3 protein. Here the sample spans over 400,000 distinct CDR3 sequences, 13% being singletons. Here the sequenced sample was PBMCs from blood, taken about 40 days after vaccination. The receptors were gathered from a man aged 45 to 65 who received an inactivated influenza vaccine.

V usage is TRBV10-3 and J usage is TRBJ2-2, with a possible D match to TRBD1 (6 bases). Trimming left V 6 bases short and J 3 bases short, with 20 bases between. This CDR3 contains 17 residues. Germline V gene data show CDR1 as ENHRY and CDR2 as SYGVKD. The CDR3 sequence: CAIRGVLGASDTGELFF. CDR3 bases: TGTGCCATCAGGGGAGTGTTGGGGGCGTCGGACACCGGGGAGCTGTTTTTT.

This CDR3 reads CASSQDPPAVGYHNEQFF. In DNA form, the CDR3 reads TGCGCCAGCAGCCAAGATCCACCCGCGGTGGGTTATCACAATGAGCAGTTCTTC. V and J are TRBV4-3 and TRBJ2-1; D remains unclear. The V end lost 0 bases, the J end lost 5 bases, and 20 bases lay between the germline ends. The CDR3 contains 18 residues. Germline V lookup: CDR1 LGHNA, CDR2 YSLEER.

This clonotype has only a few counts. This chain joins TRBV12-3 or TRBV12-4 and TRBJ2-7, with TRBD2 matching 9 bases. J was trimmed by 5 bases and V by 7 bases; bases with no gene match: 24. CDR3 length: 19 amino acids. CDR3 loop: CASTISGRGFGPLRDEQYF. The CDR3 DNA follows: TGTGCCAGCACAATTAGCGGGAGAGGTTTTGGTCCCCTTCGGGACGAGCAGTACTTC.

There are a few counts of this clonotype. The CDR3 nucleotides read TGTGCCAGCAGAACATCCGGGACAGGACGCACCGGGGAGCTGTTTTTT. It specifies CASRTSGTGRTGELFF. The chain uses TRBV12-3 or TRBV12-4 and TRBJ2-2; 8 positions agree with TRBD1. J lost 4 bases, V lost 6 bases, and 10 bases had no gene match. This CDR3 has 16 amino acids.

This clonotype was seen many times. V usage is TRBV5-1 and J usage is TRBJ2-2; a possible D gene is TRBD1 (5 bases). CDR1 and CDR2 from the germline V gene are SGHRS and YFSETQ. Trimming shortened V by 2 bases and J by 6 bases, and 8 bases separated the two germline ends. This CDR3 contains 13 residues. CDR3 sequence reads: CASSLLGPGELFF. CDR3 coding DNA: TGCGCCAGCAGCTTATTGGGGCCCGGGGAGCTGTTTTTT.

J is TRBJ2-1 and V is TRBV4-3; D uncertain. Germline CDR1 and CDR2: LGHNA and YSLEER. This CDR3 spans 13 amino acids. Trimming removed 0 bases at V and 8 bases at J, with 8 bases between. CDR3 sequence: CASSQDMGDEQFF. The CDR3, as DNA: TGCGCCAGCAGCCAAGATATGGGCGATGAGCAGTTCTTC.

Of note for this clonotype: A clone one base away is much larger, so this may be a read error. The chain carries TRBV13 and TRBJ2-5; D gene uncertain. V gave up 2 bases and J gave up 5 bases, with 12 bases separating them. CDR1 and CDR2 (germline): PRHDT, FYEKMQ (reference sequence). This CDR3 has 14 residues. The CDR3 sequence: CASSLSMGHETQYF. The CDR3 DNA sequence: TGTGCCAGCAGCTTATCCATGGGTCACGAGACCCAGTACTTC.

V is TRBV24-1 and J is TRBJ2-1, with D maybe TRBD2 (7 bases). Per the germline V gene, CDR1 is KGHDR and CDR2 is SFDVKD. Trimming left V 8 bases short and J 4 bases short, with 14 bases between. This CDR3 comprises 14 residues. CDR3: CATKAGAGYNEQFF. CDR3 sequence (DNA): TGTGCCACCAAGGCGGGGGCAGGATACAATGAGCAGTTCTTC.

A few counts support this clonotype. The chain is built from TRBV19 and TRBJ1-5; D is perhaps TRBD1 (5 bases). CDR3 size: 15 residues. The V end lost 1 base, the J end lost 7 bases, and 14 bases lay between the germline ends. The germline V gene encodes CDR1 LNHDA and CDR2 SQIVND (reference sequence). For the CDR3, the DNA is TGTGCCAGTAGTATAGCCTCAGGGATAGGACAGCCCCAGCATTTT. Its protein product is CASSIASGIGQPQHF.

The J gene is TRBJ2-7, the V gene TRBV2, with 11 bases lining up with TRBD2. Germline CDR1 reads SNHLY; CDR2 reads FYNNEI. This CDR3 has 13 amino acids. The V and J ends lost 10 bases and 11 bases, in that order; junction bases with no gene match: 13. Here the CDR3 reads CATLGTSGRVKYF. CDR3 DNA sequence: TGTGCCACCCTAGGGACTAGCGGTCGCGTGAAGTACTTC.

V usage is TRBV7-6 and J usage is TRBJ1-1; 9 bases are a match to TRBD1. The junction had 9 bases not matched to a gene; V was cut back by 5 bases and J by 5 bases. The CDR3 sequence is 15 residues long. Germline V gene lookup returns CDR1 SGHVS and CDR2 FNYEAQ. Here the CDR3 DNA reads TGTGCCAGCAGCCATTGGACAGGGGATAGGACTGAAGCTTTCTTT. Translation: CASSHWTGDRTEAFF.

The sample holds a few counts of this clonotype. This chain connects TRBV6-6 to TRBJ2-7; a weak D match, TRBD1 (6 bases). Germline V gene data show CDR1 as MNHNY and CDR2 as SVGAGI (reference sequence). This CDR3 has 13 amino acids. V dropped 2 bases and J dropped 5 bases, with 10 bases sitting between them. This chain's CDR3 is CASSYQDSNEQYF. The CDR3 nucleotides read TGTGCCAGCAGTTACCAGGACAGCAACGAGCAGTACTTC.

The gene calls are TRBV7-9 and TRBJ2-2; no reliable D call. V lost 1 base and J 6 bases, leaving 9 bases between the germline ends. Germline CDR1 and CDR2: SEHNR and FQNEAQ (reference sequence). This CDR3 is built from 14 residues. The CDR3 sequence is CASSLVGNSGELFF. CDR3 coding DNA: TGTGCCAGCAGCTTAGTGGGGAATTCCGGGGAGCTGTTTTTT.

J is TRBJ2-7 and V is TRBV11-2, with 10 positions matching TRBD1. The germline V gene encodes CDR1 SGHAT and CDR2 FQNNGV. The CDR3 covers 17 residues. V was pared by 4 bases and J by 2 bases, with 11 bases of the junction left unmatched. CDR3 loop: CASSCFPRDRGTYEQYF. In nucleotides, the CDR3 is TGTGCCAGCAGCTGCTTCCCCCGGGACAGGGGAACCTACGAGCAGTACTTC.

This clonotype has a count of ten or more. The genes are TRBV12-3 or TRBV12-4 and TRBJ1-2, with TRBD1 as a possible D gene (5 bases). This CDR3 has 13 residues. V shed 3 bases and J shed 5 bases, with 10 bases lying between them. The DNA of the CDR3 is TGTGCCAGCAGTTTGGGGCTAGGGTATGGCTACACCTTC. Translated, it gives CASSLGLGYGYTF.

This clonotype has just a few counts. The V and J genes are TRBV7-2 and TRBJ1-3; TRBD1 is a possible D gene (5 bases). The CDR3 is made up of 16 amino acids. The germline CDR1 and CDR2 sequences are SGHTA and FQGNSA. The V and J ends lost 5 bases and 2 bases respectively, with 16 bases between them. In DNA form, the CDR3 reads TGTGCCAGCAGCGTAGAAAGGGGCCGTACTGGAAACACCATATATTTT. Translation gives CASSVERGRTGNTIYF.

The V gene is TRBV7-2, the J gene TRBJ1-5, with 8 bases that match TRBD1. J lost 1 base, V lost 7 bases, and 6 bases had no gene match. CDR1 is SGHTA, CDR2 FQGNSA, per germline. CDR3 length equals 15 residues. CDR3 region: CASTQGARSNQPQHF. The CDR3, as DNA: TGTGCCAGCACCCAGGGGGCGCGAAGCAATCAGCCCCAGCATTTT.

The rearrangement links TRBV6-1 to TRBJ2-3, with TRBD2 as a possible D gene (5 bases). CDR1 MNHNS and CDR2 SASEGT come from the germline V gene. Trimming left V 7 bases short and J 1 base short, with 15 bases between. The CDR3 runs 15 residues. The CDR3 reads CASKPWSGGTDTQYF. The CDR3 DNA reads TGTGCCAGCAAACCGTGGAGCGGAGGCACAGATACGCAGTATTTT.